A single sample gave rise to the 23 T cell receptor beta chains below, sequenced in a study of T cell clonality in common variable immunodeficiency. Clones were sequenced by immunoSEQ multiplex PCR, and TCRdb holds only the in-frame ones, with some missing. The record shows approximately 20,000 clones for this sample, with no singletons present. No cognate antigen is known for these TCRs. Study-wide findings and caveats: Common variable immunodeficiency TCR beta sequences reportedly had fewer deletions and N-nucleotide insertions.

Sequencing input: peripheral blood mononuclear cells. The receptors here all came from a human donor with common variable immunodeficiency.

This clone was seen ten or more times. The CDR3 end falls 3 residues outside the read, so it is completed with the germline J gene. The chain links TRBV7-2 to TRBJ2-7, with D uncertain. Per the germline V gene, CDR1 is SGHTA and CDR2 is FQGNSA. CDR3 size: 14 residues. V lost 1 base to trimming and J lost 1 base, with 8 bases between them. CDR3 in amino acids: CASSLGWASYEQYF. CDR3 DNA (partial): TGTGCCAGCAGCTTAGGGTGGGCGTCCTACGAG.

This clone was detected many times. The read falls 3 residues short of the CDR3 end, and the missing part is taken from the germline J gene. J is TRBJ2-2 and V is TRBV29-1; 9 bases agree with TRBD2. This CDR3 region has 16 residues. V lost 4 bases to trimming and J lost 0 bases; unmatched junction nucleotides: 6. Looked up from germline, CDR1 is SQVTM and CDR2 is ANQGSEA. The CDR3 loop reads CSVVRAGGPNTGELFF. The CDR3 DNA, read in part, is TGCAGCGTTGTTCGAGCGGGAGGACCGAACACCGGGGAG.

This clone appeared many times. The sequence runs out 3 residues before the end of the CDR3; the remainder is reconstructed from the germline J gene. This chain uses TRBV2 with TRBJ2-5, with TRBD2 matching 8 bases. This CDR3 spans 13 amino acids. Per germline, CDR1 SNHLY and CDR2 FYNNEI. With V trimmed by 8 bases and J by 0 bases, 2 bases remained unmatched. This CDR3 is CASRAGDQETQYF. The covered CDR3 bases are TGTGCCAGCCGAGCGGGGGACCAAGAGACC.

This clone was observed at least ten times. Coverage ceases 3 residues before the CDR3 finishes, and the germline J gene fills in the end. The rearrangement joins TRBV5-1 to TRBJ1-2; maybe TRBD1 (5 bases). This CDR3 region has 13 residues. The germline gives CDR1 SGHRS, CDR2 YFSETQ. This CDR3 reads CASSLDGGSGYTF. The covered CDR3 bases are TGCGCCAGCAGCTTGGATGGGGGGAGCGGC.

This clone appeared many times. The read comes to an end 3 residues before the CDR3 does, leaving the germline J gene to fill in the end. The chain recombines TRBV5-1 with TRBJ2-1; 10 bases line up with TRBD2. The CDR3 has 16 amino acids. CDR1 and CDR2 (germline): SGHRS, YFSETQ. V lost 0 bases, J lost 4 bases, and 4 bases stayed unmatched. The sequenced part of the CDR3 DNA is TGCGCCAGCAGCTTGGCCTTGACTAGCGGGTACAATGAG. It encodes CASSLALTSGYNE. The whole CDR3 protein reads CASSLALTSGYNEQFF.

This clone appeared many times. Read sequence stops 3 residues before the CDR3 end, and the germline J gene provides the missing end. The genes are TRBV5-1 and TRBJ2-3; 8 bases are shared with TRBD2. The CDR3 loop spans 15 amino acids. After removal of 6 bases from V and 6 bases from J, the junction contained 12 bases not matched to a gene. Looked up from germline, CDR1 is SGHRS and CDR2 is YFSETQ. CDR3 DNA (partial): TGCGCCAGCACACCCCAAGCGGGAGTAGCGGATACG. Protein product: CASTPQAGVADT. The complete CDR3 protein is CASTPQAGVADTQYF.

Many counts were recorded for this clone. The sequenced fragment ends 3 residues before the CDR3 boundary, so the rest is inferred from the germline J gene. The chain employs TRBV2 and TRBJ1-5, with D perhaps TRBD1 (5 bases). The CDR3 totals 17 residues. CDR1 is SNHLY, CDR2 FYNNEI, per germline. Trimming pared 3 bases from V and 0 bases from J, leaving 15 bases between. CDR3: CASSDSQGGHSNQPQHF. The covered CDR3 bases are TGTGCCAGCAGTGATTCCCAGGGAGGCCATAGCAATCAGCCC.

This clone appeared many times. Read data end 3 residues before the CDR3 end; the end is taken from the germline J gene. The chain links TRBV9 to TRBJ2-1, with 13 bases fitting TRBD2. The CDR3 runs to 15 residues. Trimming cost V 3 bases and J 9 bases; bases outside gene matches: 6. Germline assignment: CDR1 SGDLS and CDR2 YYNGEE. Partial CDR3 DNA: TGTGCCAGCAGCGGACAAGGACTAGCGGGAGTTGAG. It yields the protein CASSGQGLAGVE. In full, the CDR3 is CASSGQGLAGVEQFF.

This clone showed up many times. The DNA ends 3 residues before the CDR3 does, and the rest of the CDR3 is filled in from the germline J gene. The chain combines TRBV20-1 with TRBJ2-3; 7 bases match TRBD2. The CDR3 runs to 15 residues. The V gene end was trimmed by 0 bases and the J gene end by 4 bases; junction bases not matched to a gene: 7. The germline CDR1 and CDR2 sequences are DFQATT and SNEGSKA (reference sequence). The CDR3 loop reads CSARDRGGVADTQYF. The sequenced part of the CDR3 DNA is TGCAGTGCTAGAGATCGTGGGGGGGTCGCAGATACG.

In regard to this clone: The missing CDR3 end, 3 residues past where the read stops, is filled in from the germline J gene. The chain carries TRBV5-1 and TRBJ2-7; D is possibly TRBD1 (5 bases). V lost 4 bases, J lost 0 bases, and 11 bases lay in between. The CDR3 spans 14 residues. CDR1 SGHRS and CDR2 YFSETQ come from the germline V gene. Here the CDR3 reads CASSLSDSSYEQYF. Incomplete CDR3 DNA: TGCGCCAGCAGCCTGTCCGACAGCTCCTACGAG. Full variable domain (remainder filled in from reference TRBV5-1 and TRBJ2-7): KAGVTQTPRYLIKTRGQQVTLSCSPISGHRSVSWYQQTPGQGLQFLFEYFSETQRNKGNFPGRFSGRQFSNSRSEMNVSTLELGDSALYLCASSLSDSSYEQYFGPGTRLTVT.

There are many counts of this clone. At one of its ends the junction is not consistent with the germline gene, which may arise from a read error. Sequencing ends 3 residues short of the CDR3 end; the germline J gene provides the rest. V and J are TRBV4-1 and TRBJ2-7, with 14 positions matching TRBD2. The CDR3 length is 17 residues. Germline CDR1 reads MGHRA; CDR2 reads YSYEKL. Partial CDR3 DNA: TGCGCCAGTAGCCGGCGAACGGGACTAGCGGGAGTTGACGAG. It specifies CASSRRTGLAGVDE. The CDR3 reads in full as CASSRRTGLAGVDEQYF.

In its sample, this clone was seen many times. The read comes to an end 3 residues before the CDR3 does, leaving the germline J gene to fill in the end. The V gene is TRBV7-8, the J gene TRBJ1-3; 7 bases fit TRBD1. Trimming removed 3 bases from V and 2 bases from J; junction bases left unmatched: 1. The CDR3 has 14 residues. Germline CDR1 reads SGHVS; CDR2 reads FQNEAQ. This CDR3 reads CASSFGTAGNTIYF. The sequenced CDR3 bases are TGTGCCAGCAGCTTTGGGACAGCTGGAAACACC.

As concerns this clone: Coverage ceases 3 residues before the CDR3 finishes, and the germline J gene fills in the end. The chain links TRBV29-1 to TRBJ2-7; 8 nucleotides match TRBD2. The trim removed 7 bases at V and 2 bases at J, leaving 7 bases unmatched. Germline V CDR1 and CDR2: SQVTM, ANQGSEA. The CDR3 spans 13 residues. The chain's CDR3 is CSGLAGSTYEQYF. The sequenced part of the CDR3 DNA is TGCAGCGGCTTAGCGGGATCCACCTACGAG.

Details on this clone: Sequencing ends 3 residues short of the CDR3 end; the germline J gene provides the rest. The rearrangement joins TRBV30 to TRBJ2-7; TRBD1 matches at 7 bases. Germline CDR1 is GTSNPN and CDR2 is SVGIG (reference sequence). V lost 5 bases, J lost 1 base, and 8 bases stayed unmatched. The CDR3 is 14 amino acids. The CDR3 sequence is CAWVPWGQSYEQYF. CDR3 DNA (partial): TGTGCCTGGGTTCCATGGGGACAGTCCTACGAG.

Ten or more counts support this clone. The read stops 3 residues short of the end of the CDR3; the missing end is completed from the germline J gene. This chain connects TRBV20-1 to TRBJ2-1, with 10 bases aligning to TRBD2. This CDR3 is built from 15 residues. Germline V CDR1 and CDR2: DFQATT, SNEGSKA (reference sequence). V lost 5 bases to trimming and J lost 5 bases; unmatched junction nucleotides: 9. Here the CDR3 reads CSAPRLAGMDNEQFF. The CDR3 DNA, read in part, is TGCAGTGCTCCCCGACTAGCGGGTATGGACAATGAG.

This clone was picked up many times. The sequence runs out 3 residues before the end of the CDR3; the remainder is reconstructed from the germline J gene. V usage is TRBV10-3 and J usage is TRBJ2-7; 11 nucleotides agree with TRBD1. The V gene end was trimmed by 9 bases and the J gene end by 2 bases; junction bases not matched to a gene: 6. The CDR3 has 14 residues. The germline CDR1 and CDR2 sequences are ENHRY and SYGVKD. The sequenced CDR3 bases are TGTGCCATAAAAGGACAGGGGGCTGCCTACGAG. As protein: CAIKGQGAAYE. The complete CDR3 protein is CAIKGQGAAYEQYF.

This clone was detected many times. The read stops 3 residues short of the end of the CDR3; the missing end is completed from the germline J gene. This rearrangement joins TRBV20-1 to TRBJ2-1; 12 positions match TRBD2. V lost 4 bases, J lost 0 bases, and 7 bases stayed unmatched. The CDR3 length is 17 residues. From germline, CDR1 is DFQATT and CDR2 SNEGSKA (reference sequence). Partial CDR3 DNA: TGCAGTGCTACGGGACTAGCGGGCGCGAGCTCCTACAATGAG. Amino acid sequence: CSATGLAGASSYNE. The whole CDR3 region reads CSATGLAGASSYNEQFF.

Concerning this clone: The read falls 3 residues short of the CDR3 end, and the missing part is taken from the germline J gene. The chain is built from TRBV11-2 and TRBJ2-7, with D possibly TRBD1 on 5 matching bases. Trimming shortened V by 3 bases and J by 5 bases, and 11 bases separated the two germline ends. Germline V gene lookup returns CDR1 SGHAT and CDR2 FQNNGV. The CDR3 consists of 13 residues. The covered CDR3 bases are TGTGCCAGCAGCTTGTCAGGGTCGAACGAG. Translating it yields CASSLSGSNE. The CDR3, in full, reads CASSLSGSNEQYF.

This clone was observed at least ten times. Sequencing ends 3 residues short of the CDR3 end; the germline J gene provides the rest. The V call is TRBV7-9, the J call TRBJ2-2; TRBD1 agrees at 10 bases. V dropped 7 bases and J dropped 3; count of bases not matched to a gene: 2. Germline CDR1 and CDR2: SEHNR and FQNEAQ (reference sequence). This CDR3 has 14 amino acids. This CDR3 is CASKGQGDTGELFF. CDR3 DNA (partial): TGTGCCAGCAAAGGACAGGGGGACACCGGGGAG.

This clone was detected ten times or more. CDR3 bases read: TGTGCCAGCAGAGCGGCGAACGGGGATACG. It is translated as CASRAANGDT. The full CDR3 protein reads CASRAANGDTQYF. The chain links TRBV7-3 to TRBJ2-3; D possibly corresponds to TRBD2 (5 bases). The read stops 3 residues short of the end of the CDR3; the missing end is completed from the germline J gene. Trimming removed 6 bases at V and 6 bases at J, with 13 bases between. CDR3 length equals 13 residues. In germline, CDR1 is SGHTA, CDR2 FQGTGA.

This clone was seen at least ten times. The observed sequence ends 3 residues before the CDR3 terminus, with the missing tail filled in from the germline J gene. The chain carries TRBV19 and TRBJ1-1, with D possibly TRBD1 on 5 matching bases. This CDR3 comprises 15 residues. V lost 2 bases, J lost 1 base, and 11 bases lay in between. Germline values: CDR1 LNHDA, CDR2 SQIVND (reference sequence). Here the CDR3 reads CASSIPLGGNTEAFF. The covered CDR3 bases are TGTGCCAGTAGTATACCCTTGGGGGGGAACACTGAA.

This clone was found a few times. The CDR3 is cut off 3 residues early in the read; its end comes from the germline J gene. The chain uses TRBV6-2 or TRBV6-3 and TRBJ1-2; D might be TRBD1 (5 bases). V lost 4 bases and J lost 4, with 19 bases in between. CDR1 is MNHEY and CDR2 is SVGEGT in the germline V gene. This CDR3 is built from 16 residues. CDR3 protein: CASSSLDNRGSYGYTF. The CDR3 DNA, read in part, is TGTGCCAGCAGTTCCCTCGATAATAGGGGCTCCTATGGC.

This clone was seen at least ten times. With the read ending 3 residues before the CDR3 end, the germline J gene is used to fill in that end. The rearrangement links TRBV2 to TRBJ1-3; no firm D call. V lost 4 bases and J lost 1, with 5 bases in between. Germline CDR1 is SNHLY and CDR2 is FYNNEI. There are 13 residues in the CDR3. CDR3 DNA, as far as it was read: TGTGCCAGCAGTGCTCAGTCTGGAAACACC. Translation gives CASSAQSGNT. The entire CDR3 protein is CASSAQSGNTIYF.